These 2 T cell receptor beta chains originate from one sample sequenced in a study of shared clonotypes between healthy human individuals. Clones were read by immunoSEQ multiplex PCR, and TCRdb kept only the in-frame ones, dropping some. Seen here are millions of clones, more than 85% observed once, and the top ten hold more than 1.5%. CD45RO-negative, CCR7-positively selected cells formed the naive CD8 fraction, excluding terminally differentiated effector memory CD45RA+ cells. Sequenced material: naive CD8+ T cells from PBMCs. The receptors derive from a young man in good health. Some clones in this sample may be carry-over from other donors' samples.

The rearrangement joins TRBV10-3 to TRBJ2-5; the D gene is possibly TRBD2 (6 bases). The CDR3 length is 13 residues. Trimming cost V 2 bases and J 2 bases, with 6 bases left between them. Per germline, CDR1 ENHRY and CDR2 SYGVKD. CDR3 DNA sequence: TGTGCCATCAGTGAGCGGGGGCAAGAGACCCAGTACTTC. Translation gives CAISERGQETQYF.

The V and J genes are TRBV6-5 and TRBJ2-7, with 7 nucleotides matching TRBD2. Germline CDR1 MNHEY, CDR2 SVGAGI. CDR3 size: 14 residues. Trimming removed 2 bases from V and 2 bases from J; junction bases left unmatched: 3. The CDR3 loop reads CASSYGGVTYEQYF. In nucleotides, the CDR3 is TGTGCCAGCAGTTACGGGGGGGTTACCTACGAGCAGTACTTC.